The following is a TCR beta chain sequence with its context. Its cognate antigen has yet to be identified. Qualities for individual bases were not recorded, and no much larger clone is one base off. Between the V and J ends, shortened by 8 bases and 1 base respectively, the junction contains 12 bases. Via the germline V gene, CDR1 is ENHRY and CDR2 SYGVKD. The CDR3, cysteine through phenylalanine, is 15 amino acids long. Only the CDR3 DNA stays, 45 bases, in frame from base 1. These data are taken from a study of OX40 agonist ivuxolimab in advanced cancers. The study in broad terms: The costimulatory receptor OX40 (CD134) was targeted by ivuxolimab, a fully human IgG2 agonistic monoclonal antibody. The point of sequencing TCRbeta in the periphery was to test whether ivuxolimab changed TCR sequence diversity and drove clonal T-cell expansion. In the dose-escalation cohort, around four fifths of patients were male, and the mean age was approximately 64 years, with a range of roughly 23 to 85. Intravenous ivuxolimab was administered to patients every 2 weeks at six dose levels: 0.01, 0.1, 0.3, 1.5, 3 and 10 mg/kg. Partial responses occurred in three dose-escalation patients: two with cutaneous melanoma and one with hepatocellular carcinoma. Among the 50 to 55 dose-escalation patients, around 19 had hepatocellular carcinoma, about 15 melanoma, 9 renal cell carcinoma and 9 head and neck cancer. Patients were allowed to have had prior anti-PD-1, anti-PD-L1 or anti-CTLA-4 therapy, and approximately 40% of the dose-escalation patients had previously received checkpoint inhibitors. The paper covers the monotherapy dose-escalation part of the phase I ivuxolimab trial, which included N of about 56 patients. What the study reported, not specific to this receptor: After ivuxolimab, more expanded clones were found on average in CD8+ T cells than in CD4+ T cells. Clonal expansion of both CD4+ and CD8+ blood T cells was observed from baseline to week 6 at doses 0.1 to 3.0 mg/kg. Low levels of normalized T-cell clonal expansion were also seen in some patients who did not respond. In the 0.1-3.0 mg/kg groups, partial responders had among the lowest normalized peripheral clonal expansion, particularly in CD8+ T cells. The antigen specificity of the peripheral T cells that underwent clonal expansion was not determined.

The trial excluded patients who had a history of autoimmune disease or were on systemic immunosuppression. In every dose cohort, peripheral blood was drawn for TCR sequencing at baseline, cycle 4 day 1, and cycle 7 day 1. The samples were drawn from a first-in-human, open-label, multicenter phase I dose-escalation trial of ivuxolimab. Adults with locally advanced or metastatic melanoma, renal cell, hepatocellular, or head and neck squamous cell carcinoma were enrolled in the trial. Before TCR sequencing, CD4+ T cells and CD8+ T cells from peripheral blood were sorted into separate populations. To sequence the TCRbeta CDR3 region, genomic DNA was isolated from the sorted cells. The immunoSEQ Assay was used for sequencing of TCRbeta CDR3 regions. The table was pulled from immuneACCESS by TCRdb, which kept in-frame rearrangements only. Such tables lose some clones; where checked, under half of the loss comes from unresolved V genes, and the rest has no known cause. Counted in this sample were tens of thousands of clones; about 80% of them appeared once. The ten largest clones capture 0.6% to 0.9% of the sample.

The sequence joins TRBV10-3 to TRBJ2-6; the D gene cannot be named for sure. The receptor comes from an adult with an advanced solid tumor such as melanoma, head and neck, liver or kidney cancer. The starting material was CD4+ or CD8+ T cells sorted from blood, obtained in a trial of the OX40 agonist ivuxolimab. In nucleotides, the sequence is TGTGCCATCTCGTCGTCGGGTTCTGGGGCCAACGTCCTGACTTTC. Its coded protein is CAISSSGSGANVLTF.